A selection of T cell receptor beta chains follows, all from one sample in a study of breast tumors, draining lymph nodes, adjacent tissues. Using its own MiXCR run on the multiplex PCR reads, TCRdb lists one record per CDR3 protein. The table lists about 21,000 distinct CDR3 sequences, 45% to 60% of them singletons. Source material: breast tumor tissue. The receptors were gathered from a female donor with breast cancer. Some clones in this sample may be carry-over from other donors' samples. The CDR3 runs from the conserved cysteine through the conserved F or W. D genes are given only for firm matches. Size tells how often a clone was seen (once, few, many) or the class of an expanded clone, and some rows leave it out.

J	size	V	D	DNA	CDR3
TRBJ2-7	.	TRBV11-2	.	TGTGCCAGCAGCCGTGAGAGCGGCCCGGCCCCAAGCTACGAGCAGTACTTC	CASSRESGPAPSYEQYF
TRBJ2-1	many	TRBV5-1	.	TGCGCCAGCAGCTTGGTCCCCACCCCCCAGCGCCATAACAATGAGCAGTTCTTC	CASSLVPTPQRHNNEQFF
TRBJ1-2	.	TRBV19	.	TGTGCCAGTAGTAGAGGGGCAACCTATGGCTACACCTTC	CASSRGATYGYTF
TRBJ2-3	many	TRBV7-8	TRBD1	TGTGCCAGCGGACGCTTTAGTACTACGGGGGCAGGGGGCGGAGATACGCAGTATTTT	CASGRFSTTGAGGGDTQYF
TRBJ2-7	many	TRBV27	.	TGTGCCAGCAGGTGGGACATAGGGTCCTACGAGCAGTACTTC	CASRWDIGSYEQYF
TRBJ2-3	medium-sized	TRBV14	.	TGTGCCAGCAGCCAAGGACAGGAGACAGATACGCAGTATTTT	CASSQGQETDTQYF
TRBJ2-3	.	TRBV6-5	.	TGTGTCAGCAGCCCGACCCGGGGAACAGATACGCAGTATTTT	CVSSPTRGTDTQYF
TRBJ1-2	many	TRBV6-1	.	TGTGCCAGCAGCCGGGACCGCCCTCGGGGCTACACCTTC	CASSRDRPRGYTF
TRBJ1-4	many	TRBV5-4	.	TGTGCCAGCAGCTTGGGTGTCGGGTTTCGAGAAAAACTGTTTTTT	CASSLGVGFREKLFF
TRBJ1-5	medium-sized	TRBV20-1	.	TGCAGTGCTAGGGAAGTGACCAGACAGGCCAACCGAGGCAATCAGCCCCAGCATTTT	CSAREVTRQANRGNQPQHF
TRBJ2-2	.	TRBV9	TRBD2	TGTGCCAGCAGCACGCCCGGCGGGAGTGGCACCGGGGAGCTGTTTTTT	CASSTPGGSGTGELFF
TRBJ2-3	few	TRBV12-5	.	TGTGCTAGTGGTTTGACCCAACTAGGAGATACGCAGTATTTT	CASGLTQLGDTQYF
TRBJ2-5	.	TRBV24-1	.	TGTGCCACCAGTGATTCCACGCTAGAGACCCAGTACTTC	CATSDSTLETQYF
TRBJ1-5	.	TRBV20-1	TRBD1	TGCAGTGCCCAAGCGGGACAGGGTGATCAGCCCCAGCATTTT	CSAQAGQGDQPQHF
TRBJ2-7	many	TRBV6-5	.	TGTGCCAGCAGTCACTCTACGTCCTACGAGCAGTACTTC	CASSHSTSYEQYF
TRBJ1-6	.	TRBV15	.	TGTGCCACCAGCAGAGATGGGGCGGCTAACTATAATTCACCCCTCCACTTT	CATSRDGAANYNSPLHF
TRBJ2-7	.	TRBV4-1	TRBD2	TGCGCCAGCAGCCAGGTCTCCGGGACTAGCGGGATTGCCTACGAGCAGTACTTC	CASSQVSGTSGIAYEQYF
TRBJ2-3	many	TRBV2	TRBD1	TGTGCCAGCAGTACCGGGACAGGGTCAGATACGCAGTATTTT	CASSTGTGSDTQYF
TRBJ1-2	.	TRBV7-6	TRBD1	TGTGCCAGCAGCTCGACAGGGGGTGGGGATGGCTACACCTTC	CASSSTGGGDGYTF
TRBJ2-7	few	TRBV9	TRBD2	TGTGCCAGCAGCGATGGACTAGCGGGAGGCAGGGAGCAGTACTTC	CASSDGLAGGREQYF
TRBJ1-6	.	TRBV2	.	TGTGCCAGCAAGACCGGGACTGTTGGTTCACCCCTCCACTTT	CASKTGTVGSPLHF
TRBJ2-1	.	TRBV3-1	.	TGTGCCAGCAGCCAAGCGATGCCCTCCGAGCAGTTCTTC	CASSQAMPSEQFF
TRBJ1-2	.	TRBV5-1	TRBD1	TGCGCCAGGGGGCCGGGACAGACTAACTATGGCTACACCTTC	CARGPGQTNYGYTF
TRBJ2-2	many	TRBV19	.	TGTGCCAGTAGTATATGGTCTTCGAACACCGGGGAGCTGTTTTTT	CASSIWSSNTGELFF
TRBJ2-6	many	TRBV6-4	.	TGTGCCAGCAGCCCCGACGGGGGCGCTGGGGCCAACGTCCTGACTTTC	CASSPDGGAGANVLTF
TRBJ2-2	.	TRBV4-1	TRBD2	TGCGCCAGCAGCCAAGTGGATATGGGACTAGCGACCGGGGAGCTGTTTTTT	CASSQVDMGLATGELFF
TRBJ2-3	.	TRBV9	TRBD2	TGTGCCAGCAGCGTACTTAGCGGGGGGGCGGCCGGGGATACGCAGTATTTT	CASSVLSGGAAGDTQYF
TRBJ1-4	.	TRBV19	TRBD1	TGTGCCAGTAGTGCCGACAGGGTACATGAAAAACTGTTTTTT	CASSADRVHEKLFF
TRBJ1-6	.	TRBV12-5	.	TGTGCTAGTGGTTTGATTGCCTTCAATTCACCCCTCCACTTT	CASGLIAFNSPLHF
TRBJ2-3	.	TRBV29-1	TRBD2	TGCAGCAAACTAGCGGGGGGAGGGACAGATACGCAGTATTTT	CSKLAGGGTDTQYF
TRBJ1-5	.	TRBV12-3/TRBV12-4	.	TGTGCCAGCAGTCACCCCCTTGACACCGACTGGCCCCAGCATTTT	CASSHPLDTDWPQHF
TRBJ1-2	.	TRBV9	.	TGTGCCAGCAGCGTAGATATAGGGCCCGCTTTTGGTACCACCTTC	CASSVDIGPAFGTTF
TRBJ2-2	.	TRBV5-1	TRBD2	TGCGCCAGCAGCTCCCAGTCTAGCGGGGGCCATAACACCGGGGAGCTGTTTTTT	CASSSQSSGGHNTGELFF